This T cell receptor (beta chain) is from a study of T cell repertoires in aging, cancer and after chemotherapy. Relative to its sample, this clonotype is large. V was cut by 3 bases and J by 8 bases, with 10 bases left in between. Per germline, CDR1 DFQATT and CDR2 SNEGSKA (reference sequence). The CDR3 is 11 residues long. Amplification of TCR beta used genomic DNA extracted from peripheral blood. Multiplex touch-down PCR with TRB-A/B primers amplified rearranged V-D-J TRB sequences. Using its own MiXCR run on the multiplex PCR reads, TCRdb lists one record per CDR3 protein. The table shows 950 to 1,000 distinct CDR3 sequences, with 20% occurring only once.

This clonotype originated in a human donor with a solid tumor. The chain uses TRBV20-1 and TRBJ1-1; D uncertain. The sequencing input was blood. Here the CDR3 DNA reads TGCAGTGCTAGCTTGGGGAGGGAAGCTTTCTTT. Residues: CSASLGREAFF.